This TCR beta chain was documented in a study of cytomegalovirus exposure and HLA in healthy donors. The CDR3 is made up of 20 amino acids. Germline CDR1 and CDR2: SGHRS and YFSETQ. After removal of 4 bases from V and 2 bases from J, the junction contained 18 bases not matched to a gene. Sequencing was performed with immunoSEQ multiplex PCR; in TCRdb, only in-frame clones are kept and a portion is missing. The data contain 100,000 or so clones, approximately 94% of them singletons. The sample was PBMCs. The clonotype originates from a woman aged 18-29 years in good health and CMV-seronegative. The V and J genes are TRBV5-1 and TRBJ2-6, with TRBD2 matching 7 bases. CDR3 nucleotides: TGCGCCAGCAGCGGGGCGACTAGCCCGAAAAGTATCGCTGGGGCCAACGTCCTGACTTTC. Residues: CASSGATSPKSIAGANVLTF.